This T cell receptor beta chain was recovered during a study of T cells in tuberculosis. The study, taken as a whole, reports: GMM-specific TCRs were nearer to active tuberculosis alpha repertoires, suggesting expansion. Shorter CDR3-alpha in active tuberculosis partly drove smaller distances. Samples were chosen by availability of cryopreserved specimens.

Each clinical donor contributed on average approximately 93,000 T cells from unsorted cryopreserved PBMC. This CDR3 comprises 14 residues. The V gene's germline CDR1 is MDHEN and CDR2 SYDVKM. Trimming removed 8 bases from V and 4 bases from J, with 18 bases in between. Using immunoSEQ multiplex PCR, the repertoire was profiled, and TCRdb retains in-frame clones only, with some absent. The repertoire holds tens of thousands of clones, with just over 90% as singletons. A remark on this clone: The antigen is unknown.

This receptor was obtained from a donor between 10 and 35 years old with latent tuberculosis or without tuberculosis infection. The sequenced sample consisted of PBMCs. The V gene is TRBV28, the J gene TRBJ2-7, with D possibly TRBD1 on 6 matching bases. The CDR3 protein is CASALGGQRYEQYF. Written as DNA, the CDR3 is TGTGCCAGCGCTCTAGGAGGACAGAGATACGAGCAGTACTTC.